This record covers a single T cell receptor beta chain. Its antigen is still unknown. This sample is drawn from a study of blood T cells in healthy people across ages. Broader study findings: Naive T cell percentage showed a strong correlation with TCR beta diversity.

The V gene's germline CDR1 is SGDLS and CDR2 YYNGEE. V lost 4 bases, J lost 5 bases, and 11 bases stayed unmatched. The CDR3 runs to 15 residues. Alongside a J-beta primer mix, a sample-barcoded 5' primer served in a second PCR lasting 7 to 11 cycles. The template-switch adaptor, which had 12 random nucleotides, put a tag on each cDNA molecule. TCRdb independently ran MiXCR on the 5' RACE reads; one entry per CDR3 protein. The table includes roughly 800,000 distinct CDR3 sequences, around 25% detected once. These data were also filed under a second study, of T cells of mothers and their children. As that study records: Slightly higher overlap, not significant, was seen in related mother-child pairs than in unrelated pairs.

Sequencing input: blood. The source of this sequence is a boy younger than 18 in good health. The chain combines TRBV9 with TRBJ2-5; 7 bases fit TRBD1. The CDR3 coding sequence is TGTGCCAGCAGCTTAGGGGGCCCGTGGGCGGAGACCCAGTACTTC. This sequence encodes CASSLGGPWAETQYF.